This T cell receptor beta chain derives from a study of patients and donors after allogeneic stem cell transplantation. One entry per CDR3 protein results from TCRdb running MiXCR on the RT-PCR reads. The data contain roughly 940,000 distinct CDR3 sequences, 18% of them singletons. CDR1 and CDR2 from the germline V gene are LNHNV and YYDKDF (reference sequence). Trimming removed 0 bases from V and 8 bases from J; junction bases left unmatched: 8. This CDR3 spans 16 amino acids. The sequencing sample was made of blood, either unsorted or a sorted T cell fraction (not recorded which). The chain combines TRBV15 with TRBJ2-1, with 9 bases lining up with TRBD2. The origin of this receptor is a human donor who was either an allogeneic HSCT recipient or a stem cell or donor lymphocyte infusion donor (not recorded which). It is not recorded whose cells these are; they may come from a transplant donor. Here the CDR3 reads CATSRDVLAGPYEQFF. CDR3 DNA: TGTGCCACCAGCAGAGATGTCCTAGCGGGACCCTATGAGCAGTTCTTC.